These T cell receptor beta chains were read from a single sample in a study of blood T cell repertoires in COVID-19. This table comes from immunoSEQ multiplex PCR, and its TCRdb copy is limited to in-frame clones, with some not included. The table shows some 300,000 clones, with about 87% occurring only once. Material for sequencing was peripheral blood. These receptors originate from a man between 65 and 79 years old with acute or convalescent COVID-19. Each CDR3 is given with its conserved first and last residue. D genes are given only for firm matches. For some rows the clone size is stated as once, few or many, or as a class when expanded; others skip it.

CDR3aa: CASSLNRGDGYTF
CDR3nt: TGTGCCAGCAGCTTAAACAGGGGCGATGGCTACACCTTC
d_gene: TRBD1
j_gene: TRBJ1-2
v_gene: TRBV13
abundance: -

CDR3aa: CASSMSGRAGSDTQYF
CDR3nt: TGTGCCAGTAGTATGTCAGGCAGGGCAGGCTCAGATACGCAGTATTTT
d_gene: -
j_gene: TRBJ2-3
v_gene: TRBV19
abundance: -

CDR3aa: CSVFSEYHEQFF
CDR3nt: TGCAGCGTTTTTAGTGAGTACCATGAGCAGTTCTTC
d_gene: -
j_gene: TRBJ2-1
v_gene: TRBV29-1
abundance: -

CDR3aa: CASGGGLETQYF
CDR3nt: TGTGCCAGCGGCGGGGGATTGGAGACCCAGTACTTC
d_gene: TRBD2
j_gene: TRBJ2-5
v_gene: TRBV27
abundance: few

CDR3aa: CASSLTDAKNIQYF
CDR3nt: TGTGCCAGCAGTTTGACAGACGCCAAAAACATTCAGTACTTC
d_gene: -
j_gene: TRBJ2-4
v_gene: TRBV6-5
abundance: -

CDR3aa: CASSLETLDRGFRSPLHF
CDR3nt: TGTGCCAGCAGCTTAGAAACGCTGGATAGGGGCTTCAGGTCACCCCTCCACTTT
d_gene: -
j_gene: TRBJ1-6
v_gene: TRBV7-6
abundance: -

CDR3aa: CASSLSTGTDTQYF
CDR3nt: TGTGCCAGCAGCTTATCCACAGGCACAGATACGCAGTATTTT
d_gene: -
j_gene: TRBJ2-3
v_gene: TRBV7-2
abundance: -

CDR3aa: CASSLQGDYGYTF
CDR3nt: TGCGCCAGCAGCTTGCAGGGTGACTATGGCTACACCTTC
d_gene: -
j_gene: TRBJ1-2
v_gene: TRBV5-1
abundance: -

CDR3aa: CASSFAGTSGTDTQYF
CDR3nt: TGTGCCAGCAGCTTCGCGGGGACTAGCGGGACAGATACGCAGTATTTT
d_gene: TRBD2
j_gene: TRBJ2-3
v_gene: TRBV9
abundance: -

CDR3aa: CASSLDGGNQPQHF
CDR3nt: TGCGCCAGCAGCTTGGACGGGGGCAATCAGCCCCAGCATTTT
d_gene: -
j_gene: TRBJ1-5
v_gene: TRBV5-1
abundance: -

CDR3aa: CASSSSTGRGRYNEQFF
CDR3nt: TGTGCCAGCAGCTCATCCACTGGGCGGGGGAGATACAATGAGCAGTTCTTC
d_gene: TRBD2
j_gene: TRBJ2-1
v_gene: TRBV7-2
abundance: -

CDR3aa: CAWSPPGSYEQYF
CDR3nt: TGTGCCTGGAGCCCTCCGGGCTCCTACGAGCAGTACTTC
d_gene: -
j_gene: TRBJ2-7
v_gene: TRBV30
abundance: -

CDR3aa: CASSPALAGQAYGYTF
CDR3nt: TGTGCCAGCTCACCGGCGCTGGCAGGACAAGCTTATGGCTACACCTTC
d_gene: -
j_gene: TRBJ1-2
v_gene: TRBV18
abundance: few

CDR3aa: CASGREPATDTQYF
CDR3nt: TGTGCCAGCGGTCGGGAGCCCGCTACAGATACGCAGTATTTT
d_gene: -
j_gene: TRBJ2-3
v_gene: TRBV6-5
abundance: -

CDR3aa: CASSPFGGEEKLFF
CDR3nt: TGTGCCAGCTCACCATTCGGAGGGGAGGAAAAACTGTTTTTT
d_gene: -
j_gene: TRBJ1-4
v_gene: TRBV18
abundance: -

CDR3aa: CASSQTQGVVPGANVLTF
CDR3nt: TGTGCCAGCAGCCAAACTCAGGGCGTCGTTCCTGGGGCCAACGTCCTGACTTTC
d_gene: -
j_gene: TRBJ2-6
v_gene: TRBV14
abundance: -

CDR3aa: CASSQDPRRSLAGAQETQYF
CDR3nt: TGCGCCAGCAGCCAAGACCCAAGAAGGAGTCTAGCGGGGGCCCAAGAGACCCAGTACTTC
d_gene: TRBD2
j_gene: TRBJ2-5
v_gene: TRBV4-3
abundance: -

CDR3aa: CASSLRRGGEDTQYF
CDR3nt: TGTGCCAGCAGCTTACGACGGGGGGGAGAAGATACGCAGTATTTT
d_gene: TRBD2
j_gene: TRBJ2-3
v_gene: TRBV7-2
abundance: -

CDR3aa: CASSRQGSAYEQYF
CDR3nt: TGTGCCAGCAGTCGACAGGGATCAGCGTACGAGCAGTACTTC
d_gene: TRBD1
j_gene: TRBJ2-7
v_gene: TRBV9
abundance: -

CDR3aa: CASSGYSWTIGNQPQHF
CDR3nt: TGTGCCAGCAGCGGATACAGTTGGACTATAGGCAATCAGCCCCAGCATTTT
d_gene: -
j_gene: TRBJ1-5
v_gene: TRBV6-2/TRBV6-3
abundance: -

CDR3aa: CASSFPPGGELFF
CDR3nt: TGTGCCAGCAGTTTCCCGCCAGGCGGGGAGCTGTTTTTT
d_gene: -
j_gene: TRBJ2-2
v_gene: TRBV6-2/TRBV6-3
abundance: -

CDR3aa: CASSQAALRGQGNYEQYF
CDR3nt: TGCGCCAGCAGCCAAGCTGCTTTGCGGGGACAGGGTAACTACGAGCAGTACTTC
d_gene: TRBD1
j_gene: TRBJ2-7
v_gene: TRBV4-3
abundance: -

CDR3aa: CASSPLRQSSGSPLHF
CDR3nt: TGTGCCAGCAGCCCTCTGCGGCAGAGCAGTGGTTCACCCCTCCACTTT
d_gene: -
j_gene: TRBJ1-6
v_gene: TRBV3-1/TRBV3-2
abundance: -

CDR3aa: CASSEVGLLAYEQYF
CDR3nt: TGTGCCAGCAGTGAAGTCGGGTTACTGGCCTACGAGCAGTACTTC
d_gene: -
j_gene: TRBJ2-7
v_gene: TRBV6-1
abundance: -

CDR3aa: CASSLQGSQETQYF
CDR3nt: TGTGCCAGCAGCTTGCAGGGGAGCCAAGAGACCCAGTACTTC
d_gene: -
j_gene: TRBJ2-5
v_gene: TRBV5-4
abundance: -

CDR3aa: CASSQEGSRVGNTIYF
CDR3nt: TGCGCCAGCAGCCAAGAGGGGTCCAGGGTTGGAAACACCATATATTTT
d_gene: -
j_gene: TRBJ1-3
v_gene: TRBV4-1
abundance: -

CDR3aa: CASSPGLGGVEPQHF
CDR3nt: TGTGCCAGCTCACCAGGGTTAGGAGGGGTGGAGCCCCAGCATTTT
d_gene: -
j_gene: TRBJ1-5
v_gene: TRBV18
abundance: -

CDR3aa: CASSFRVGVEGYTF
CDR3nt: TGTGCCAGCAGCTTCCGGGTAGGGGTTGAGGGCTACACCTTC
d_gene: -
j_gene: TRBJ1-2
v_gene: TRBV7-8
abundance: -

CDR3aa: CASSPGKVTDTQYF
CDR3nt: TGTGCCAGCAGCCCGGGGAAGGTTACAGATACGCAGTATTTT
d_gene: -
j_gene: TRBJ2-3
v_gene: TRBV4-2
abundance: -

CDR3aa: CASSAASDANTGELFF
CDR3nt: TGCGCCAGCAGCGCGGCTAGCGATGCGAACACCGGGGAGCTGTTTTTT
d_gene: -
j_gene: TRBJ2-2
v_gene: TRBV5-1
abundance: -

CDR3aa: CASSRRQGRNTGELFF
CDR3nt: TGTGCCAGTAGTCGACGACAGGGGAGGAACACCGGGGAGCTGTTTTTT
d_gene: TRBD1
j_gene: TRBJ2-2
v_gene: TRBV19
abundance: -

CDR3aa: CASSLHPAGAYNEQFF
CDR3nt: TGTGCCAGCAGCTTACATCCAGCGGGGGCCTACAATGAGCAGTTCTTC
d_gene: TRBD2
j_gene: TRBJ2-1
v_gene: TRBV7-2
abundance: -

CDR3aa: CASSRGYEQYF
CDR3nt: TGTGCCAGCTCAAGGGGATACGAGCAGTACTTC
d_gene: -
j_gene: TRBJ2-7
v_gene: TRBV28
abundance: -

CDR3aa: CASSSRVAGTDTQYF
CDR3nt: TGTGCCAGCAGCTCCAGGGTAGCCGGCACAGATACGCAGTATTTT
d_gene: -
j_gene: TRBJ2-3
v_gene: TRBV5-4
abundance: -

CDR3aa: CASSLVGTGVMGDYGYTF
CDR3nt: TGTGCCAGCAGCCTGGTCGGGACAGGGGTCATGGGGGACTATGGCTACACCTTC
d_gene: TRBD1
j_gene: TRBJ1-2
v_gene: TRBV5-5
abundance: -

CDR3aa: CASSVDQVSGTEAFF
CDR3nt: TGTGCCAGCAGCGTCGATCAAGTAAGCGGCACTGAAGCTTTCTTT
d_gene: -
j_gene: TRBJ1-1
v_gene: TRBV9
abundance: -

CDR3aa: CASSASRGGNTIYF
CDR3nt: TGTGCCAGCAGCGCATCCAGGGGCGGAAACACCATATATTTT
d_gene: -
j_gene: TRBJ1-3
v_gene: TRBV9
abundance: once

CDR3aa: CASTPRGTGFNEQYF
CDR3nt: TGTGCCAGCACCCCCCGGGGGACAGGGTTCAACGAGCAGTACTTC
d_gene: TRBD1
j_gene: TRBJ2-7
v_gene: TRBV5-6
abundance: -

CDR3aa: CASRPTDSRSSGANVLTF
CDR3nt: TGTGCCAGCAGACCAACGGACTCTCGAAGCTCTGGGGCCAACGTCCTGACTTTC
d_gene: -
j_gene: TRBJ2-6
v_gene: TRBV28
abundance: -

CDR3aa: CASSDMWGGRTDTQYF
CDR3nt: TGTGCCAGCAGTGATATGTGGGGGGGTCGCACAGATACGCAGTATTTT
d_gene: TRBD2
j_gene: TRBJ2-3
v_gene: TRBV25-1
abundance: -

CDR3aa: CASSLARIWGEGRVLNEQFF
CDR3nt: TGTGCCAGCAGCTTAGCGCGGATCTGGGGGGAGGGCCGGGTCTTGAATGAGCAGTTCTTC
d_gene: TRBD2
j_gene: TRBJ2-1
v_gene: TRBV7-8
abundance: once

CDR3aa: CASRDGAYEQYF
CDR3nt: TGTGCCAGCAGAGACGGGGCCTACGAGCAGTACTTC
d_gene: -
j_gene: TRBJ2-7
v_gene: TRBV6-7
abundance: -

CDR3aa: CASSPRGQARGDTQYF
CDR3nt: TGTGCCAGCAGCCCTAGAGGGCAGGCCCGGGGGGATACGCAGTATTTT
d_gene: -
j_gene: TRBJ2-3
v_gene: TRBV9
abundance: -